The 23 T cell receptor beta chains below all came from one sample that was sequenced in a study of control samples from healthy donors and cancer patients. Generated by immunoSEQ multiplex PCR, the TCRdb table keeps only in-frame clones and is missing some. Of around 200,000 clones in the sample, about 93% were seen once. The sequenced sample consisted of blood. Every receptor here comes from a man between 18 and 29 years old in good health.

CDR3 DNA: TGTGCCAGCTCACCCTCCCAGGGCATGAACACTGAAGCTTTCTTT. This translates into CASSPSQGMNTEAFF. V usage is TRBV18 and J usage is TRBJ1-1; D may be TRBD1 (5 bases). Trimming took off 3 bases at V and 0 bases at J, with 11 bases between the two ends. This CDR3 contains 15 residues. Germline-derived CDR1 and CDR2 are KGHSH and LQKENI.

This clone was seen a handful of times. The rearrangement joins TRBV5-1 to TRBJ1-2, with a weak D call TRBD1 (6 bases). Germline V lookup: CDR1 SGHRS, CDR2 YFSETQ. The CDR3 consists of 14 residues. V lost 3 bases, J lost 4 bases, and 13 bases lay in between. In DNA form, the CDR3 reads TGCGCCAGCAGCTCGTCACAGGGTCCCTATGGCTACACCTTC. Translated: CASSSSQGPYGYTF.

The chain recombines TRBV6-4 with TRBJ2-3, with D tentatively TRBD2 (6 bases). This CDR3 spans 14 amino acids. CDR1 MRHNA and CDR2 SNTAGT come from the germline V gene. V was trimmed by 3 bases and J by 0 bases, leaving 7 bases between them. The CDR3 nucleotides are TGTGCCAGCAGTGAACGGGAGAGCACAGATACGCAGTATTTT. Translation: CASSERESTDTQYF.

The chain links TRBV6-5 to TRBJ1-3; 7 bases line up with TRBD1. The CDR3 runs to 14 residues. V dropped 5 bases and J dropped 4; count of bases not matched to a gene: 5. Germline loops: CDR1 MNHEY, CDR2 SVGAGI. CDR3 sequence: CASSRGTAGNTIYF. In DNA form, the CDR3 reads TGTGCCAGCAGTCGAGGGACAGCCGGAAACACCATATATTTT.

V and J are TRBV6-5 and TRBJ2-3; the D is unclear. This CDR3 spans 12 amino acids. V shed 4 bases and J shed 4 bases, with 6 bases lying between them. Germline V gene lookup returns CDR1 MNHEY and CDR2 SVGAGI. The CDR3 loop is CASSSPADTQYF. DNA of the CDR3: TGTGCCAGCAGTTCCCCAGCAGATACGCAGTATTTT.

The rearrangement links TRBV9 to TRBJ1-3, with D hard to call. V lost 2 bases, J lost 0 bases, and 9 bases lay in between. This CDR3 has 15 residues. Germline values: CDR1 SGDLS, CDR2 YYNGEE. CDR3 region: CASSVSLSSGNTIYF. The DNA for the CDR3 is TGTGCCAGCAGCGTTTCACTCTCCTCTGGAAACACCATATATTTT.

The J gene is TRBJ1-5, the V gene TRBV6-5; D unresolved. Germline CDR1 and CDR2: MNHEY and SVGAGI. Trimming removed 5 bases at V and 6 bases at J, with 14 bases between. The length of the CDR3 is 14 residues. In DNA, the CDR3 is TGTGCCAGCAGTATAGACTCAATCCGTCAGCCCCAGCATTTT. It specifies CASSIDSIRQPQHF.

V gene TRBV29-1 combines with J gene TRBJ2-1; D gene unclear. The CDR3 loop spans 12 amino acids. The V gene's germline CDR1 is SQVTM and CDR2 ANQGSEA. Between the trimmed V and J ends, which lost 7 bases and 4 bases, there was a span of 11 bases. Here the CDR3 DNA reads TGCAGCGCGGGTCACAGTTACAATGAGCAGTTCTTC. Its translation is CSAGHSYNEQFF.

CDR3 sequence: CASSPLQAGTGSPLHF. The CDR3, as DNA: TGCGCCAGCAGCCCCTTGCAGGCAGGAACAGGCTCACCCCTCCACTTT. The chain couples TRBV4-1 to TRBJ1-6, with a weak D call TRBD1 (5 bases). Looked up from germline, CDR1 is MGHRA and CDR2 is YSYEKL. This CDR3 comprises 16 residues. Trimming removed 4 bases at V and 10 bases at J, with 20 bases between.

This chain joins TRBV25-1 and TRBJ2-1; 10 bases fit TRBD2. CDR3 size: 14 residues. Germline V gene sequence: CDR1 MGHDK, CDR2 SYGVNS. With 4 bases clipped from V and 10 bases from J, the junction kept 7 bases outside the gene matches. The CDR3 region is CASSVGSGGREQFF. In nucleotides, the CDR3 is TGTGCCAGCAGTGTGGGTAGCGGGGGGCGGGAGCAGTTCTTC.

V is TRBV7-9 and J is TRBJ1-5, with D perhaps matching TRBD1 (6 bases). V was trimmed by 4 bases and J by 0 bases, leaving 22 bases between them. Germline CDR1 is SEHNR and CDR2 is FQNEAQ (reference sequence). CDR3 size: 19 residues. This chain's CDR3 is CASSSNREWGTYSNQPQHF. CDR3 DNA sequence: TGTGCCAGCAGCTCAAACAGGGAGTGGGGGACTTATAGCAATCAGCCCCAGCATTTT.

The gene calls are TRBV18 and TRBJ1-5; D gene unclear. The CDR3 length is 13 residues. Per germline, CDR1 KGHSH and CDR2 LQKENI. Trimming left V 6 bases short and J 4 bases short, with 10 bases between. CDR3 residues: CASSRELNQPQHF. DNA for the CDR3: TGTGCCAGCTCGAGGGAGTTGAATCAGCCCCAGCATTTT.

The chain joins TRBV7-3 to TRBJ1-3; D is unresolved. Per germline, CDR1 SGHTA and CDR2 FQGTGA. V lost 0 bases and J lost 6, with 6 bases in between. This CDR3 has 13 residues. The CDR3 nucleotides read TGTGCCAGCAGCTTAACGATGGCAAACACCATATATTTT. This codes for CASSLTMANTIYF.

V usage is TRBV5-1 and J usage is TRBJ2-3, with 11 positions matching TRBD2. After removal of 3 bases from V and 0 bases from J, the junction contained 3 bases not matched to a gene. CDR1 and CDR2 from the germline V gene are SGHRS and YFSETQ. The CDR3 sequence is 16 residues long. The CDR3 loop reads CASSSGTSGSTDTQYF. CDR3 nucleotide sequence: TGCGCCAGCAGCTCGGGGACTAGCGGTAGCACAGATACGCAGTATTTT.

This sequence joins TRBV2 and TRBJ1-4; D is unresolved. The CDR3 consists of 13 residues. V lost 6 bases and J lost 8, with 13 bases in between. Germline V gene lookup returns CDR1 SNHLY and CDR2 FYNNEI. The CDR3: CASSPGLEEKLFF. CDR3 DNA: TGTGCCAGCAGCCCAGGTTTGGAGGAAAAACTGTTTTTT.

The chain links TRBV5-1 to TRBJ2-2; weak D call: TRBD1 (5 bases). The germline gives CDR1 SGHRS, CDR2 YFSETQ. Trimming stripped 0 bases from V and 1 base from J, with 10 bases between. CDR3 size: 16 residues. The CDR3 DNA sequence: TGCGCCAGCAGCTTGGTTCAGGGTAAGAACACCGGGGAGCTGTTTTTT. Its translation is CASSLVQGKNTGELFF.

This chain links TRBV24-1 with TRBJ2-3; 11 bases are shared with TRBD2. CDR3 size: 18 residues. Germline V CDR1 and CDR2: KGHDR, SFDVKD. V dropped 3 bases and J dropped 0; count of bases not matched to a gene: 7. Here the CDR3 reads CATSDPRLAGYSTDTQYF. CDR3 DNA: TGTGCCACCAGTGATCCCCGACTAGCGGGGTACAGCACAGATACGCAGTATTTT.

The chain uses TRBV7-6 and TRBJ2-1; D call uncertain. Germline V gene sequence: CDR1 SGHVS, CDR2 FNYEAQ. Trimming cost V 5 bases and J 9 bases, with 17 bases left between them. This CDR3 spans 14 amino acids. In DNA, the CDR3 is TGTGCCAGCAGCCGAAAATGGGATTCACCTGAGCAGTTCTTC. The encoded protein is CASSRKWDSPEQFF.

The chain employs TRBV5-4 and TRBJ2-1; D is perhaps TRBD1 (6 bases). V gave up 0 bases and J gave up 9 bases, with 19 bases separating them. The CDR3 loop spans 16 amino acids. The V gene's germline CDR1 is SGHNT and CDR2 YYREEE (reference sequence). CDR3 protein: CASSLGGQWVGGEQFF. The CDR3 coding sequence is TGTGCCAGCAGCTTGGGAGGACAGTGGGTGGGTGGTGAGCAGTTCTTC.

The chain employs TRBV10-2 and TRBJ1-6; D is possibly TRBD1 (6 bases). Trimming took off 3 bases at V and 2 bases at J, with 8 bases between the two ends. The CDR3 contains 15 residues. Germline values: CDR1 WSHSY, CDR2 SAAADI. The chain's CDR3 is CASSDAGAYNSPLHF. The CDR3 nucleotides read TGCGCCAGCAGTGACGCAGGGGCCTATAATTCACCCCTCCACTTT.

This chain links TRBV7-2 with TRBJ2-3, with 9 bases lining up with TRBD2. CDR1 and CDR2 from the germline V gene are SGHTA and FQGNSA. This CDR3 is built from 16 residues. The ends lost 0 bases at V and 4 bases at J; junction bases unmatched: 5. This chain's CDR3 is CASSLAGAGGPDTQYF. The CDR3 nucleotides are TGTGCCAGCAGCTTAGCGGGAGCGGGGGGTCCAGATACGCAGTATTTT.

Comments on this clone: Different DNA sequences within this sample yield the same CDR3. The chain has TRBV3-1 (or the pseudogene TRBV3-2) and TRBJ1-1; a weak D match, TRBD1 (6 bases). There are 12 residues in the CDR3. Germline V gene sequence: CDR1 LGHDT, CDR2 YNNKEL (reference sequence). V was cut by 3 bases and J by 5 bases, with 7 bases left in between. CDR3 DNA: TGTGCCAGCAGCCAGACAGGTACTGAAGCTTTCTTT. Residues: CASSQTGTEAFF.

This rearrangement joins TRBV28 to TRBJ1-6, with D hard to call. CDR3 size: 15 residues. V lost 3 bases, J lost 4 bases, and 10 bases lay in between. Per the germline V gene, CDR1 is MDHEN and CDR2 is SYDVKM. DNA for the CDR3: TGTGCCAGCAGTTTGTCGTGGGTTTATAATTCACCCCTCCACTTT. Its protein product is CASSLSWVYNSPLHF. Full variable domain (remainder filled in from reference TRBV28 and TRBJ1-6): DVKVTQSSRYLVKRTGEKVFLECVQDMDHENMFWYRQDPGLGLRLIYFSYDVKMKEKGDIPEGYSVSREKKERFSLILESASTNQTSMYLCASSLSWVYNSPLHFGNGTRLTVT.